Described below is a single T cell receptor (beta chain) sequence and its context. Its antigen is not known. Germline V gene lookup returns CDR1 MGHRA and CDR2 YSYEKL. The CDR3 is made up of 15 amino acids. The germline V and J ends were trimmed by 1 base and 3 bases, with 13 bases remaining between them. RNA extraction and reverse transcription yielded cDNA as sequencing template. The data were produced by immunoSEQ multiplex PCR, yet TCRdb's version contains in-frame clones alone and is incomplete. The table records 90,000 to 150,000 clones, 58% of them present only once. The data stem from a study of CD8+ T cells in alopecia areata. Study-level findings and limits: Persistence during tofacitinib was seen for many expanded lesional clones in scalp and blood. Lesional scalp exceeded normal scalp in clonality, especially in alopecia totalis/universalis.

Regarding treatment: oral pan-JAK inhibitor, 5-10 mg twice daily. This rearrangement joins TRBV4-1 to TRBJ2-7; perhaps TRBD2 as D (5 bases). The sequence was collected from a human donor with alopecia areata. This specimen consisted of CD8+ T cells sorted from blood, obtained at week 4, from a patient treated with tofacitinib. The CDR3: CASSQGRGANYEQYF. CDR3 DNA: TGCGCCAGCAGCCAAGGTCGGGGAGCTAACTACGAGCAGTACTTC.